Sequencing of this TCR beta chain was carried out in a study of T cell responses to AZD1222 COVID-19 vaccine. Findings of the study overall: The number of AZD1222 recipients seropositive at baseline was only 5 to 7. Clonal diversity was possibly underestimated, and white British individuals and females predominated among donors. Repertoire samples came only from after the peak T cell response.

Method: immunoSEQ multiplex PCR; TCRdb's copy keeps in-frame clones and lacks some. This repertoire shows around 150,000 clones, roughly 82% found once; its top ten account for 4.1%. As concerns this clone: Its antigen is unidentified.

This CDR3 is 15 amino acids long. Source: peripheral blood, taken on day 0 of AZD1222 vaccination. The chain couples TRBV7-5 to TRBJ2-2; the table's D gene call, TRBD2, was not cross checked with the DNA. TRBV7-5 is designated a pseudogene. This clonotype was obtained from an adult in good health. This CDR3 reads CARRELAGTTGELFF. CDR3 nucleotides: TGTGCCAGAAGGGAACTAGCGGGGACTACCGGGGAGCTGTTTTTT.